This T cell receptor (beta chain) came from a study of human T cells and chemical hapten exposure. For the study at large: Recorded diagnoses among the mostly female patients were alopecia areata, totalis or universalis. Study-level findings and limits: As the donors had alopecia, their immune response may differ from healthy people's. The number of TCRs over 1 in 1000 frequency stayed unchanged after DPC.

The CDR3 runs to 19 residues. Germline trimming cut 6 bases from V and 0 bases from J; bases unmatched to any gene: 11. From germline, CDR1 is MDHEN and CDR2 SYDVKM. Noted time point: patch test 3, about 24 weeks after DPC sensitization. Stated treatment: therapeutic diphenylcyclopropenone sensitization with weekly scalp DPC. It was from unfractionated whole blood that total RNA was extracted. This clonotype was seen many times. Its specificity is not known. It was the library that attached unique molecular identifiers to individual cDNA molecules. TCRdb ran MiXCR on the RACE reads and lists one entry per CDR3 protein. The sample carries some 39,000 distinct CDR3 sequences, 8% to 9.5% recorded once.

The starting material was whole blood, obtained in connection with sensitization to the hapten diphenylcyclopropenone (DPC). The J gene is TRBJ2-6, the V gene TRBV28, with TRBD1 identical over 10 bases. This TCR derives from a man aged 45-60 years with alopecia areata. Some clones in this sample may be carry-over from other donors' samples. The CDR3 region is CASSPPGWDRGSGANVLTF. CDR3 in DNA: TGTGCCAGCAGCCCCCCGGGTTGGGACAGGGGCTCTGGGGCCAACGTCCTGACTTTC.